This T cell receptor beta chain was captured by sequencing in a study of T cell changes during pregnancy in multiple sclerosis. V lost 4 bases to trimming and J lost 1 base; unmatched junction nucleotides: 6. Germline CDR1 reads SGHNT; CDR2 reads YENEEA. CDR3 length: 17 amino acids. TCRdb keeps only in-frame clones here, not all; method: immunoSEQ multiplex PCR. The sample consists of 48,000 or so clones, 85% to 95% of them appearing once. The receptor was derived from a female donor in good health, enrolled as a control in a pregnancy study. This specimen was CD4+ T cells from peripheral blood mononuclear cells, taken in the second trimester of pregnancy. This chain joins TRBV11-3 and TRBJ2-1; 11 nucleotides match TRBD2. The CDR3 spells CASSSGLAGRSYNEQFF. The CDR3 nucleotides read TGTGCCAGCAGCTCCGGACTAGCGGGCCGATCCTACAATGAGCAGTTCTTC.